One and the same sample provided the 13 T cell receptor beta chains below, sequenced in a study of beta chain features in type 1 diabetes. The entirety of the isolated RNA underwent reverse transcription, so expressed TCRB transcripts were sequenced. Libraries were prepared by immunoSEQ multiplex PCR; TCRdb keeps only in-frame clonotypes and omits some of them. The table records 200,000 to 250,000 clones, over 12% of them present only once. The sample comprised naive CD4+ T cells from blood. The receptors originated from a woman in her forties in good health.

In its sample, this clone was seen a few times. V and J are TRBV18 and TRBJ1-6; D uncertain. Trimming left V 3 bases short and J 7 bases short, with 7 bases between. The CDR3 consists of 13 residues. Per the germline V gene, CDR1 is KGHSH and CDR2 is LQKENI. The CDR3 reads CASSPPLNSPLHF. CDR3 in DNA: TGTGCCAGCTCACCCCCCCTAAATTCACCCCTCCACTTT.

The chain links TRBV19 to TRBJ1-5; TRBD1 matches at 9 bases. CDR1 and CDR2 (germline): LNHDA, SQIVND (reference sequence). The junction had 7 bases not matched to a gene; V was cut back by 3 bases and J by 7 bases. The CDR3 loop spans 15 amino acids. The CDR3 sequence is CASSMRTGATQPQHF. The CDR3 DNA reads as TGTGCCAGTAGTATGCGGACAGGGGCTACCCAGCCCCAGCATTTT.

The gene calls are TRBV27 and TRBJ2-7, with 10 bases fitting TRBD1. Unmatched junction bases numbered 12, after V lost 6 bases and J lost 1 base. The germline gives CDR1 MNHEY, CDR2 SMNVEV (reference sequence). CDR3 length equals 17 residues. The CDR3 DNA reads TGTGCCAGCAGGACGCTAACCGGGACAGGGGAATCCTACGAGCAGTACTTC. Its translation is CASRTLTGTGESYEQYF.

This clone was counted between two and nine times. The V call is TRBV2, the J call TRBJ2-3; 10 nucleotides line up with TRBD1. The CDR3 extends over 15 amino acids. CDR1 and CDR2 (germline): SNHLY, FYNNEI. Trimming removed 6 bases from V and 2 bases from J; junction bases left unmatched: 5. The chain's CDR3 is CASSLTGGFTDTQYF. In DNA form, the CDR3 reads TGTGCCAGCAGCCTGACAGGGGGCTTCACAGATACGCAGTATTTT.

In its sample, this clone was seen many times. The chain couples TRBV4-2 to TRBJ2-7; D might be TRBD2 (6 bases). Per germline, CDR1 LGHNA and CDR2 YNFKEQ. There are 13 residues in the CDR3. V lost 5 bases and J 7 bases, leaving 15 bases between the germline ends. The CDR3 DNA follows: TGTGCCAGCAGCTCCGGGTTGGAGGGGGAGCAGTACTTC. Translated: CASSSGLEGEQYF.

This rearrangement joins TRBV7-9 to TRBJ1-1, with TRBD1 as a possible D gene (5 bases). The V gene's germline CDR1 is SEHNR and CDR2 FQNEAQ (reference sequence). Deletions cut 6 bases from V and 3 bases from J, with 17 bases between. This CDR3 region has 15 residues. In nucleotides, the CDR3 is TGTGCCAGCAGTCATAGCCGCCGGGGGGACACTGAAGCTTTCTTT. It specifies CASSHSRRGDTEAFF.

The chain has TRBV29-1 and TRBJ1-1; unclear D gene. The germline gives CDR1 SQVTM, CDR2 ANQGSEA. CDR3 size: 11 residues. With 6 bases removed from V and 4 bases from J, the gap between germline ends came to 9 bases. Here the CDR3 DNA reads TGCAGCGTGATCCGGGTCACTGAAGCTTTCTTT. It specifies CSVIRVTEAFF.

CDR3 loop: CASSSGLAGDLSSTDTQYF. CDR3 in DNA: TGCGCCAGCAGCTCGGGACTAGCGGGGGACCTTTCTAGCACAGATACGCAGTATTTT. The chain recombines TRBV5-1 with TRBJ2-3; TRBD2 matches 14 bases. In germline, CDR1 is SGHRS, CDR2 YFSETQ. Germline trimming cut 3 bases from V and 0 bases from J; bases unmatched to any gene: 9. CDR3 length: 19 amino acids.

The V call is TRBV5-1, the J call TRBJ2-3; TRBD1 aligns across 12 bases. The CDR3 contains 15 residues. Germline loops: CDR1 SGHRS, CDR2 YFSETQ. V shed 3 bases and J 4 bases; nucleotides not matched to a gene: 3. This chain's CDR3 is CASSSGQGAADTQYF. CDR3 nucleotides: TGCGCCAGCAGCTCGGGACAGGGGGCGGCAGATACGCAGTATTTT.

V and J are TRBV2 and TRBJ2-4, with 7 positions matching TRBD1. The CDR3 runs to 13 residues. Germline CDR1 is SNHLY and CDR2 is FYNNEI. V shed 6 bases, J shed 4 bases, and the junction held 3 bases outside the gene matches. The CDR3: CASSLGQKNIQYF. The CDR3 bases are TGTGCCAGCAGCCTGGGACAGAAAAACATTCAGTACTTC.

The genes are TRBV20-1 and TRBJ1-2, with a weak D call TRBD1 (6 bases). V dropped 1 base and J dropped 12 bases, with 12 bases sitting between them. The V gene's germline CDR1 is DFQATT and CDR2 SNEGSKA (reference sequence). The CDR3 contains 11 residues. The DNA of the CDR3 is TGCAGTGCTAGAGGACAGGTGGCACACACCTTC. Translating gives CSARGQVAHTF.

This clone was seen a handful of times. The rearrangement links TRBV14 to TRBJ1-1, with D perhaps matching TRBD1 (5 bases). V gave up 6 bases and J gave up 6 bases, with 8 bases separating them. There are 11 residues in the CDR3. From germline, CDR1 is SGHDN and CDR2 FVKESK. The CDR3 nucleotides read TGTGCCAGCAGTGGGGCGGCTGAAGCTTTCTTT. It codes for CASSGAAEAFF.

This clone was detected a few times. The V and J genes are TRBV2 and TRBJ1-1, with no clear D. Between the trimmed V and J ends, which lost 6 bases and 4 bases, there was a span of 15 bases. From germline, CDR1 is SNHLY and CDR2 FYNNEI. CDR3 size: 14 residues. The CDR3: CASSGPGTSTEAFF. DNA for the CDR3: TGTGCCAGCAGCGGCCCGGGAACGAGCACTGAAGCTTTCTTT.